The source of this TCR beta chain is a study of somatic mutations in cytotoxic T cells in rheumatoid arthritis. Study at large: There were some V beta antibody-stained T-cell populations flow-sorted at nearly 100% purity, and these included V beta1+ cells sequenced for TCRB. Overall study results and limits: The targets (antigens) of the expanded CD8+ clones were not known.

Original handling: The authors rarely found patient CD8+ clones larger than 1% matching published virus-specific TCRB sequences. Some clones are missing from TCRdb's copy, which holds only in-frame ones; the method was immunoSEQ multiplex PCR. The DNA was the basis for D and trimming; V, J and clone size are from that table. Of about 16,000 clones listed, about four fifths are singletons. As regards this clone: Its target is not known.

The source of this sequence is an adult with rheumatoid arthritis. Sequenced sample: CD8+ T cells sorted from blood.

As DNA, the CDR3 is TGTGCCAGTAGTATAGATGGCTTCTACCAAGAGACCCAGTACTTC. The encoded protein is CASSIDGFYQETQYF. The chain uses TRBV19 and TRBJ2-5, with D uncertain. Germline-derived CDR1 and CDR2 are LNHDA and SQIVND (reference sequence). The CDR3 is 15 amino acids. The V end lost 0 bases, the J end lost 0 bases, and 8 bases lay between the germline ends.